Detailed here is one T cell receptor beta chain. What it binds is not known. The data were produced by immunoSEQ multiplex PCR, yet TCRdb's version contains in-frame clones alone and is incomplete. The sample lists roughly 41,000 clones; roughly 93% were seen once. Adolescents were screened for latent TB by skin test and IGRA. This record belongs to a study of T cells in tuberculosis. Study in general: T cells were selected with CD1B tetramers loaded with glucose monomycolate. IGRA-negative adolescents, IGRA-positive adolescents with latent tuberculosis and adults with active tuberculosis formed this South African cohort.

General observations from the study: Classification accuracy was 75% to 90% (AUROC over 0.85) with the GMM-specific repertoire.

The TCR sequence derives from a donor aged 10 to 29 with latent tuberculosis or without tuberculosis infection. Some clones in this sample may be carry-over from other donors' samples. Sequences were obtained from PBMCs.

The CDR3 DNA reads as TGTGCCAGCAGCTTCACACAGGGGGTGACTCAGCCCCAGCATTTT. It is translated as CASSFTQGVTQPQHF. This chain connects TRBV7-2 to TRBJ1-5; the match to TRBD1 covers 8 bases. Germline V gene lookup returns CDR1 SGHTA and CDR2 FQGNSA. This CDR3 has 15 residues. The J segment lost 6 bases and the V segment lost 3 bases, leaving 7 bases of the junction unmatched.